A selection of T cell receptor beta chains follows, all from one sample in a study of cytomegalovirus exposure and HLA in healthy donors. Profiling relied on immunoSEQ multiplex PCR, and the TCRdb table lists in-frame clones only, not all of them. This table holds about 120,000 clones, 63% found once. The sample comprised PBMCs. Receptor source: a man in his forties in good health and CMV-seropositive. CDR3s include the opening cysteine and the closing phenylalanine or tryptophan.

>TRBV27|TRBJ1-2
CASSLSPGQGGYGYTF
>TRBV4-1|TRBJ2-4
CASSQDRVLALTAKNIQYF
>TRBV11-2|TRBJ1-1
CASSFPFYRGRGGTEAFF
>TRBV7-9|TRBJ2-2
CASSLQGRGSGELFF
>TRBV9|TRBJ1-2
CASSPGGGRRNYGYTF
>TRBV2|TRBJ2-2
CASRIDYFTGELFF
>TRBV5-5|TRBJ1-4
CASSLGGAGNEKLFF
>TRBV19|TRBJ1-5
CASRNPGQGASQPQHF
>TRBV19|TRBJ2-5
CASSNGVRGTEETQYF
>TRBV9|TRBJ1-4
CASSETGGGSAEKLFF
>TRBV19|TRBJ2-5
CASSIGGAETQYF
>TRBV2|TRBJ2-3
CASRPGLSTDTQYF
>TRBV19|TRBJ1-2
CASSRQGTSYGYTF
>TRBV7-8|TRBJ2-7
CASSLEGAGIGEQYF
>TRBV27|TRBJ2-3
CASSYRGRQGDTQYF
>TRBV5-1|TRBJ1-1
CASRQQGNTEAFF
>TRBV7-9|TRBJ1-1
CASSLTGNTEAFF
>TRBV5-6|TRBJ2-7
CASSSRGRSSYEQYF
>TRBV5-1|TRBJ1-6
CASSTGQGDSPLHF
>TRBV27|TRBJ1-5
CASNQAGGGQPQHF
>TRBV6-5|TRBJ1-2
CASRDPSMGAWGYTF
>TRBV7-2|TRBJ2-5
CASSLGVGRAQETQYF
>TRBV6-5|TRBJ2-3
CASSYSMGLETQYF
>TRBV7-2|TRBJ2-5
CASSFASGETQYF
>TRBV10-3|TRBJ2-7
CAISSQGSEQYF
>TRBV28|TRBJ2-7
CASSYGTGGYEQYF
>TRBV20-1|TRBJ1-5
CRAPPQPQHF
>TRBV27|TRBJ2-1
CASSTWTSGDRWKEQFF
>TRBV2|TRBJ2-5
CASRVQGMRRETQYF
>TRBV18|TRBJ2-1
CASSPPTQTGEQFF
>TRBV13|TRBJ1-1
CASSIRGSRTEAFF
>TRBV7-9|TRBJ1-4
CASSLGGTATNEKLFF
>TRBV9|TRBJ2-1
CASSPRLAGQYNEQFF
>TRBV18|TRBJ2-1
CASSIAGGPYEQFF
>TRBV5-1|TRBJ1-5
CASSLEGGLRQPQHF
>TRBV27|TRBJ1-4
CASSSPENEKLFF
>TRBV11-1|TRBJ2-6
CASSFETAGLLSGANVLTF
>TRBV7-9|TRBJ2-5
CASSLRGTGVWETQYF
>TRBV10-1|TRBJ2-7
CASSEGRGTWSEQYF
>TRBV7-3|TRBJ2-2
CASTRLAGTNTGELFF
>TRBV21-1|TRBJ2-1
CASTTNVGLLAGDNEQFF
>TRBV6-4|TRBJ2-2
CASSPDRGQELFF
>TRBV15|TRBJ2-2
CATAGLGTDTGELFF
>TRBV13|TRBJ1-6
CASSQGIGSYNSPLHF
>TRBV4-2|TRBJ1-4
CASSPGQGNEKLFF
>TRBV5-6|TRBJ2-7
CASSFGDEQYF
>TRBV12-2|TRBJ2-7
CASRWGLAGGDEQYF
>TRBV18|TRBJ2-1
CASSLGDTNNEQFF
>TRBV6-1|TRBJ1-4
CASSETVGLNGEKLFF
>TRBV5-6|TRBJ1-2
CASSPRTVSYGWAF
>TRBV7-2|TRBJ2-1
CASSFFSGSPLF
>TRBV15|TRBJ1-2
CATSRVTGGADGYTF